The rows below give T cell receptor beta chains drawn from one sample of a study of T cells after somatic rescue of genetic block. This table comes from immunoSEQ multiplex PCR, and its TCRdb copy is limited to in-frame clones, with some not included. The sample shows roughly 92,000 clones, more than 80% of them seen only once. Sequenced input: peripheral blood mononuclear cells (PBMCs). Source of these receptors: a woman aged 18-29 years. Each CDR3 is given with its conserved first and last residue. Fields, in order: J gene, V gene, D gene, clone size, CDR3 DNA, CDR3 protein. A D gene is named only where the DNA matches it firmly. The size field is filled for only some rows; it gives once, few, many or a size class.

J gene: TRBJ2-3
V gene: TRBV11-2
D gene: -
clone size: -
CDR3 DNA: TGTGCCAGCAGCTTAGTCAGCTACACAGATACGCAGTATTTT
CDR3 protein: CASSLVSYTDTQYF

J gene: TRBJ2-1
V gene: TRBV27
D gene: -
clone size: -
CDR3 DNA: TGTGCCAGCAGTCCCTGGGTGGTGTCTTACAATGAGCAGTTCTTC
CDR3 protein: CASSPWVVSYNEQFF

J gene: TRBJ1-4
V gene: TRBV2
D gene: -
clone size: -
CDR3 DNA: TGTGCCAGCAGTGAAGGGCCCACGACTCTGTTTTTT
CDR3 protein: CASSEGPTTLFF

J gene: TRBJ1-2
V gene: TRBV28
D gene: -
clone size: -
CDR3 DNA: TGTGCCAGCAGTTTACGGGGGCGCTTCGGCTACACCTTC
CDR3 protein: CASSLRGRFGYTF

J gene: TRBJ1-6
V gene: TRBV25-1
D gene: -
clone size: -
CDR3 DNA: TGTGCCAGCACTTCTGGCGTCAACTATAATTCACCCCTCCACTTT
CDR3 protein: CASTSGVNYNSPLHF

J gene: TRBJ2-7
V gene: TRBV5-5
D gene: TRBD2
clone size: -
CDR3 DNA: TGTGCCAGCAGCTTGCCGGGGCGGGAGGACGAGCAGTACTTC
CDR3 protein: CASSLPGREDEQYF

J gene: TRBJ2-2
V gene: TRBV7-6
D gene: -
clone size: -
CDR3 DNA: TGTGCCAGCAGCCCCCCTCCGAACACCGGGGAGCTGTTTTTT
CDR3 protein: CASSPPPNTGELFF

J gene: TRBJ2-7
V gene: TRBV5-1
D gene: TRBD2
clone size: -
CDR3 DNA: TGCGCCAGCAGCTGGGACTCCCGGGGGGGGATGAGCTCCTACGAGCAGTACTTC
CDR3 protein: CASSWDSRGGMSSYEQYF

J gene: TRBJ1-5
V gene: TRBV5-6
D gene: -
clone size: once
CDR3 DNA: TGTGCCAGCAGCTCTACAGGAGGGGATCAGCCCCAGCATTTT
CDR3 protein: CASSSTGGDQPQHF

J gene: TRBJ2-5
V gene: TRBV6-5
D gene: -
clone size: -
CDR3 DNA: TGTGCCAGCAGTTACGAAACACGTCCTGGGACCCAGTACTTC
CDR3 protein: CASSYETRPGTQYF

J gene: TRBJ2-1
V gene: TRBV4-3
D gene: -
clone size: -
CDR3 DNA: TGCGCCAGCAGCCAAGCGGTGGGAACAGTTGGGTACAATGAGCAGTTCTTC
CDR3 protein: CASSQAVGTVGYNEQFF

J gene: TRBJ2-1
V gene: TRBV5-6
D gene: -
clone size: -
CDR3 DNA: TGTGCCAGCAGCTCGGGTGCCAGCTCCTACAATGAGCAGTTCTTC
CDR3 protein: CASSSGASSYNEQFF

J gene: TRBJ1-1
V gene: TRBV4-3
D gene: -
clone size: -
CDR3 DNA: TGCGCCAGCAGCCAAGGCGTCAGAAGGTTGAGTGAAGCTTTCTTT
CDR3 protein: CASSQGVRRLSEAFF

J gene: TRBJ2-3
V gene: TRBV11-2
D gene: TRBD2
clone size: -
CDR3 DNA: TGTGCCAGCAGCTATCGTTTGCCTAGCGGGGTTCTTGGGAATACGCAGTATTTT
CDR3 protein: CASSYRLPSGVLGNTQYF

J gene: TRBJ2-7
V gene: TRBV14
D gene: -
clone size: -
CDR3 DNA: TGTGCCAGCAGCCTCACCACCGGGACAAACGAGCAGTACTTC
CDR3 protein: CASSLTTGTNEQYF

J gene: TRBJ1-2
V gene: TRBV29-1
D gene: -
clone size: -
CDR3 DNA: TGCAGCGTTGCGGGGGGAGGCAACTATGGCTACACCTTC
CDR3 protein: CSVAGGGNYGYTF

J gene: TRBJ2-1
V gene: TRBV5-1
D gene: TRBD2
clone size: -
CDR3 DNA: TGCGCCAGCAGCTTTAGCGGGGCCCAATACAATGAGCAGTTCTTC
CDR3 protein: CASSFSGAQYNEQFF

J gene: TRBJ2-7
V gene: TRBV27
D gene: TRBD1
clone size: -
CDR3 DNA: TGTGCCAGCAGTTTCAACGACAGGGACGAGCAGTACTTC
CDR3 protein: CASSFNDRDEQYF

J gene: TRBJ1-2
V gene: TRBV6-5
D gene: -
clone size: -
CDR3 DNA: TGTGCCAGCAGGGAACCGGGAACTAACTATGGCTACACCTTC
CDR3 protein: CASREPGTNYGYTF

J gene: TRBJ1-1
V gene: TRBV6-5
D gene: -
clone size: -
CDR3 DNA: TGTGCCAGCAGTTACTCCAATCTTGGAGGGGAAACTGAAGCTTTCTTT
CDR3 protein: CASSYSNLGGETEAFF

J gene: TRBJ1-3
V gene: TRBV6-5
D gene: -
clone size: -
CDR3 DNA: TGTGCCAGCAGCACTACTGGAAACACCATATATTTT
CDR3 protein: CASSTTGNTIYF

J gene: TRBJ1-2
V gene: TRBV20-1
D gene: -
clone size: -
CDR3 DNA: TGCAGTGCTTCGGACCCCGGGGGCTACACCTTC
CDR3 protein: CSASDPGGYTF

J gene: TRBJ2-1
V gene: TRBV7-9
D gene: TRBD1
clone size: -
CDR3 DNA: TGTGCCAGCAGCTTAGCTACAGGGGCCTACAATGAGCAGTTCTTC
CDR3 protein: CASSLATGAYNEQFF

J gene: TRBJ2-7
V gene: TRBV5-1
D gene: -
clone size: -
CDR3 DNA: TGCGCCAGCAGCGCCGGGACCAGGGGCGAGCAGTACTTC
CDR3 protein: CASSAGTRGEQYF

J gene: TRBJ1-1
V gene: TRBV11-2
D gene: -
clone size: -
CDR3 DNA: TGTGCCAGCAGCCCCACGGGTGGGAACACTGAAGCTTTCTTT
CDR3 protein: CASSPTGGNTEAFF

J gene: TRBJ2-5
V gene: TRBV11-3
D gene: -
clone size: -
CDR3 DNA: TGTGCCAGCAGCTTAGACCTCCCCCGAGAGACCCAGTACTTC
CDR3 protein: CASSLDLPRETQYF

J gene: TRBJ1-1
V gene: TRBV19
D gene: -
clone size: -
CDR3 DNA: TGTGCCAGTAGTATAAGCCCGACCTCCCCTGAAGCTTTCTTT
CDR3 protein: CASSISPTSPEAFF

J gene: TRBJ2-7
V gene: TRBV7-9
D gene: -
clone size: -
CDR3 DNA: TGTGCCAGCAGCTTATATCTGGCCGAGCAGTACTTC
CDR3 protein: CASSLYLAEQYF

J gene: TRBJ2-1
V gene: TRBV7-8
D gene: -
clone size: -
CDR3 DNA: TGTGCCAGCAGCTTAGCTTGGACAGCCAGGTCCTACAATGAGCAGTTCTTC
CDR3 protein: CASSLAWTARSYNEQFF

J gene: TRBJ1-4
V gene: TRBV6-1
D gene: -
clone size: -
CDR3 DNA: TGTGCCAGCAGTGAAGCTGGGGCAGCTGAAAAACTGTTTTTT
CDR3 protein: CASSEAGAAEKLFF